The rows below give T cell receptor beta chains drawn from one sample of a study of cytomegalovirus exposure and HLA in healthy donors. Libraries were prepared by immunoSEQ multiplex PCR; TCRdb keeps only in-frame clonotypes and omits some of them. The table includes 150,000 to 180,000 clones, about 80% detected once. What was sequenced was PBMCs. All receptors come from a man aged 25-45 years in good health and CMV-seropositive. Each CDR3 is given with its conserved first and last residue. D genes are given only for firm matches. The size entry is marked missing in some rows and otherwise reads once, few, many or a size class.

v_call	clone_size	j_call	d_call	cdr3_nt	cdr3_aa
TRBV5-1	-	TRBJ2-7	TRBD1	TGCGCCAGCAGCCCTAGACAGGGAATAGGCTACGAGCAGTACTTC	CASSPRQGIGYEQYF
TRBV29-1	-	TRBJ2-2	-	TGCAGCGTTGAAGGCAGGGGTAGCGGGGAGCTGTTTTTT	CSVEGRGSGELFF
TRBV19	-	TRBJ1-1	-	TGTGCCAGTAATTGGGCCCTGAACACTGAAGCTTTCTTT	CASNWALNTEAFF
TRBV4-2	-	TRBJ2-7	TRBD2	TGTGCCAGCAGCCAGGGGACTAGCGGGCTCTCCTACGAGCAGTACTTC	CASSQGTSGLSYEQYF
TRBV4-1	few	TRBJ2-7	-	TGCGCCAGCAGCCAAGGACTTAACTACGAGCAGTACTTC	CASSQGLNYEQYF
TRBV5-6	-	TRBJ1-1	-	TGTGCCAGCAGCTTGGCCGGGAGCACTGAAGCTTTCTTT	CASSLAGSTEAFF
TRBV29-1	-	TRBJ2-1	-	TGCAGCGTTGAAGACAGGGGCTCCTACAATGAGCAGTTCTTC	CSVEDRGSYNEQFF
TRBV7-7	few	TRBJ2-3	-	TGTGCTAGCAGCTACCTTGACTCAGATACGCAGTATTTT	CASSYLDSDTQYF
TRBV2	-	TRBJ2-3	TRBD2	TGTGCCAGCAGCAGAGGGGGACTAGCTAGCACAGATACGCAGTATTTT	CASSRGGLASTDTQYF
TRBV4-2	few	TRBJ2-3	TRBD2	TGTGCCAGCAGCGAACGGACTAGCGCATACACAGATACGCAGTATTTT	CASSERTSAYTDTQYF
TRBV7-2	-	TRBJ2-3	-	TGTGCCAGCAGCCCGTACACAGATACGCAGTATTTT	CASSPYTDTQYF
TRBV11-3	-	TRBJ2-5	TRBD1	TGTGCCAGCAGCCCAGGGGGGACAGGGGTATTGGGAGAGACCCAGTACTTC	CASSPGGTGVLGETQYF
TRBV9	-	TRBJ2-2	-	TGTGCCAGCAGCGTAGACCCAGGGGCCAGCTTAGGTACCGGGGAGCTGTTTTTT	CASSVDPGASLGTGELFF
TRBV7-9	once	TRBJ2-7	-	TGTGCCAGCAGGGAGCCAGGGCTCTCCTACGAGCAGTACTTC	CASREPGLSYEQYF
TRBV19	-	TRBJ2-6	-	TGTGCCAGTAGTATCTTACTCTCTGGGGCCAACGTCCTGACTTTC	CASSILLSGANVLTF
TRBV7-9	few	TRBJ2-5	-	TGTGCCAGCAGCCCCCAGGAGGGGGCTCACCAAGAGACCCAGTACTTC	CASSPQEGAHQETQYF
TRBV15	-	TRBJ1-2	-	TGTGCCACCAGCAGAGATGGATACAACGGAGATGGCTACACCTTC	CATSRDGYNGDGYTF
TRBV6-1	few	TRBJ1-2	-	TGTGCCAGCAGTGACCATGCGGGGCTGAACTATGGCTACACCTTC	CASSDHAGLNYGYTF
TRBV5-4	-	TRBJ1-4	TRBD1	TGTGCCAGCAGCGCGCGGACAGGGGCTCGCGAAAAACTGTTTTTT	CASSARTGAREKLFF
TRBV6-5	-	TRBJ2-7	-	TGTGCCAGCAGTTCCGCCGACAGGAACTACTTC	CASSSADRNYF
TRBV7-9	few	TRBJ1-1	-	TGTGCCAGCAGCTTGCGCACCACTGAAGCTTTCTTT	CASSLRTTEAFF
TRBV6-4	-	TRBJ1-5	TRBD1	TGTGCCAGCACCTTACTGACAGGGACAAATCAGCCCCAGCATTTT	CASTLLTGTNQPQHF
TRBV6-6	-	TRBJ1-2	-	TGTGCCAGCAGTTTAGACAGGAACTATGGCTACACCTTC	CASSLDRNYGYTF
TRBV25-1	-	TRBJ2-7	-	TGTGCCAGCAGTGACAGCTACGAGCAGTACTTC	CASSDSYEQYF
TRBV19	-	TRBJ2-4	TRBD2	TGTGCCAGTAGTAGGTCTAGCGGAGTAGCCAAAAACATTCAGTACTTC	CASSRSSGVAKNIQYF
TRBV7-3	-	TRBJ2-2	-	TGTGCCAGCAGCTTAGTTCAGGGGAACGGGGAGCTGTTTTTT	CASSLVQGNGELFF
TRBV6-5	-	TRBJ1-2	TRBD1	TGTGCCAGCAGTTACCGAGGACAGGTTGCCTATGGCTACACCTTC	CASSYRGQVAYGYTF
TRBV5-6	-	TRBJ2-7	TRBD2	TGTGCCAGCAGCAAGGGACTAGCGGACTCCTACGAGCAGTACTTC	CASSKGLADSYEQYF
TRBV28	-	TRBJ1-4	TRBD1	TGTGCCAGCAGTAGGGACAGGGAGACGACTAATGAAAAACTGTTTTTT	CASSRDRETTNEKLFF
TRBV2	-	TRBJ1-2	-	TGTGCCAGCACGAGAAGGAGGGACGTTCCGAGCTACACCTTC	CASTRRRDVPSYTF
TRBV7-3	-	TRBJ2-2	-	TGTGCCGGCAGCTTTTATTCCGCGAACACCGGGGAGCTGTTTTTT	CAGSFYSANTGELFF
TRBV27	once	TRBJ2-3	TRBD1	TGTGCCAGCAGAGTACGGGACAGGCCCACAGATACGCAGTATTTT	CASRVRDRPTDTQYF
TRBV6-5	-	TRBJ1-1	-	TGTGCCAGCAGTTACAGGGGTTTCACTGAAGCTTTCTTT	CASSYRGFTEAFF
TRBV7-9	-	TRBJ1-1	-	TGTGCCAGCAGCTCTAACACTGAAGCTTTCTTT	CASSSNTEAFF
TRBV29-1	-	TRBJ2-1	TRBD2	TGCAGCGCCCGGGGGGAGGACGTATACAATGAGCAGTTCTTC	CSARGEDVYNEQFF
TRBV10-3	-	TRBJ2-7	-	TGTGCCATCAGTGAGTCGACTCTAAATACCTACTACGAGCAGTACTTC	CAISESTLNTYYEQYF